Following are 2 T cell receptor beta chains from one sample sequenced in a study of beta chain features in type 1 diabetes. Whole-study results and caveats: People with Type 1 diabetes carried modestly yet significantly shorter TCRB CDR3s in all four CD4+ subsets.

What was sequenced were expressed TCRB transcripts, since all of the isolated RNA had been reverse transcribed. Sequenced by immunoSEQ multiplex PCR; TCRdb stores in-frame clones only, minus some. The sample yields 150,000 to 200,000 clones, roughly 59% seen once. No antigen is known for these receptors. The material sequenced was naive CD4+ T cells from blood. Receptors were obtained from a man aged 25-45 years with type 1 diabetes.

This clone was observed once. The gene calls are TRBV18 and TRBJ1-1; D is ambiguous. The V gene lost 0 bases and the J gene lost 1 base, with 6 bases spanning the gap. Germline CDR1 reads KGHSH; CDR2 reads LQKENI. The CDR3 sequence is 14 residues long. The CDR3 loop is CASSPPGTNTEAFF. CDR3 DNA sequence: TGTGCCAGCTCACCACCGGGAACGAACACTGAAGCTTTCTTT.

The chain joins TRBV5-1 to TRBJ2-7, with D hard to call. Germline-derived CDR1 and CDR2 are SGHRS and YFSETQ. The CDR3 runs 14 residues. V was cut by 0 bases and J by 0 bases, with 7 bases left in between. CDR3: CASSLESSSYEQYF. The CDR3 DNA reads TGCGCCAGCAGCTTGGAATCCAGCTCCTACGAGCAGTACTTC.